This T cell receptor (beta chain) is from a study of blood T cell repertoires in COVID-19. Germline CDR1 is SGHTA and CDR2 is FQGNSA. V was cut by 5 bases and J by 0 bases, with 14 bases left in between. This CDR3 region has 15 residues. In the source study's methods: Amplification of reference gene primers provided the estimated nucleated cell counts. TCRdb's copy holds only in-frame clones and misses some; the assay was immunoSEQ multiplex PCR. Clone size and V and J calls were adopted from that table, with D and trimming inferred from the DNA. This sample has tens of thousands of clones, with approximately 75% found just once.

The V and J genes are TRBV7-2 and TRBJ2-7; no firm D call. Material: peripheral blood. The source is a man aged 60 to 69 with COVID-19, enrolled during active disease. CDR3 sequence (DNA): TGTGCCAGCAGCCGTGAGGTGATGGGCTCCTACGAGCAGTACTTC. Encoded protein: CASSREVMGSYEQYF.